This TCR beta chain was recovered during a study of cytomegalovirus exposure and HLA in healthy donors. Study background: Across more than 350 genotyped donors, about 80% landed in the Caucasian-associated ancestry cluster.

The V gene lost 5 bases and the J gene lost 14 bases, with 25 bases spanning the gap. The CDR3 length is 15 residues. The germline gives CDR1 WNHNN, CDR2 SYGVQD (reference sequence). Use of 60 Vbeta and 13 Jbeta primers characterized the PCR. Some clones are missing from TCRdb's copy, which holds only in-frame ones; the method was immunoSEQ multiplex PCR. The sample includes roughly 180,000 clones, about 85% seen only once; the top ten take 1.2% to 1.5%. The chain links TRBV10-1 to TRBJ2-1; maybe TRBD2 (6 bases). The receptor comes from a girl under 18 in good health and CMV-seropositive. The source material was PBMCs. The CDR3 here is CASSPGLNNNGEEFF. The DNA for the CDR3 is TGCGCCAGCAGTCCGGGCCTGAATAACAACGGGGAGGAGTTCTTC.